This T cell receptor beta chain was observed in a study of blood T cell repertoires in COVID-19. In the study overall: Collection of acute and convalescent COVID-19 samples took place in the United States, Italy and Spain. Sample material is recorded as cDNA or gDNA derived from T cells, B-cell-depleted T cells, or PBMCs.

Authors' data handling: Cell counts per sample came from amplifying reference gene primers. Clones were read by immunoSEQ multiplex PCR, and TCRdb kept only the in-frame ones, dropping some. Clonal size and the V and J genes are those of that table, whereas D and trimming came from the DNA. The data show approximately 410,000 clones, 86% seen once. Germline CDR1 reads SGHVS; CDR2 reads FNYEAQ. The CDR3 spans 13 residues. Germline trimming cut 5 bases from V and 7 bases from J; bases unmatched to any gene: 3. Sequencing was performed on peripheral blood. This receptor was obtained from a woman between 25 and 40 years old with active or convalescent COVID-19. The rearrangement joins TRBV7-6 to TRBJ1-4; 8 nucleotides line up with TRBD1. CDR3 in DNA: TGTGCCAGCAGCCTGGGACAGGTTGAAAAACTGTTTTTT. Protein product: CASSLGQVEKLFF.